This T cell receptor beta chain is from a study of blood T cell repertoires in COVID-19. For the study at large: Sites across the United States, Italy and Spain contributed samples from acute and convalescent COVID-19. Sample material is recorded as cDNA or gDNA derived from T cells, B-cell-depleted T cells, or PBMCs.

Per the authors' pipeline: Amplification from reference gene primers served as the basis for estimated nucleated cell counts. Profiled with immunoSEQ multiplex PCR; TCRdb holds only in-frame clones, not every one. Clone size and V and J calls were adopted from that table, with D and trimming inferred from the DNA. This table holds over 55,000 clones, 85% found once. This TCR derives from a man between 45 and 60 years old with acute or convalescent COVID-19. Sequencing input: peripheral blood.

This CDR3 reads CASSAPGGSSDTQYF. CDR3 bases: TGTGCCAGCAGTGCCCCAGGGGGCTCGTCAGATACGCAGTATTTT. This chain uses TRBV2 with TRBJ2-3, with 8 positions matching TRBD1. The CDR3 is 15 amino acids. The ends lost 4 bases at V and 4 bases at J; junction bases unmatched: 7. CDR1 SNHLY and CDR2 FYNNEI come from the germline V gene.